This T cell receptor (beta chain) was documented in a study of graft-versus-host responses after intestinal transplantation. Whole-study findings and limits: Peak levels of circulating GvH clones tracked with early post-transplant HvG declines. Some GvH clones appeared in ileal mucosa or blood before recipient bone marrow. Allografts carried high graft-versus-host to host-versus-graft clonal ratios in patients having graft-donor T cell macrochimerism.

Some clones are missing from TCRdb's copy, which holds only in-frame ones; the method was immunoSEQ multiplex PCR. The sample carries about 100,000 clones, roughly 87% recorded once. The germline CDR1 and CDR2 sequences are MDHEN and SYDVKM. V lost 8 bases and J lost 0, with 10 bases in between. This CDR3 contains 13 residues. This clone occurred a few times. Antigen unknown. This clonotype was obtained from a human donor who was the organ donor for an intestinal transplant. The specimen was unstimulated CD4+ T cells sorted from spleen or lymph node cells, collected before transplant. The rearrangement links TRBV28 to TRBJ1-2, with D unresolved. The CDR3 sequence: CASRQSANYGYTF. As DNA, the CDR3 is TGTGCCAGCCGGCAGAGTGCTAACTATGGCTACACCTTC.